The 8 T cell receptor beta chains reported below all come from one sample, sequenced in a study of cytomegalovirus exposure and HLA in healthy donors. The study ran its PCR with 60 Vbeta and 13 Jbeta primers. Profiling relied on immunoSEQ multiplex PCR, and the TCRdb table lists in-frame clones only, not all of them. The sample carries about 31,000 clones, around 70% recorded once. The sample was PBMCs. The receptors stem from a man aged 35 to 55 in good health and CMV-seropositive.

The rearrangement joins TRBV5-1 to TRBJ1-4; 8 bases match TRBD1. CDR3 length: 15 amino acids. Losses at the gene ends were 3 bases for V and 1 base for J; bases not matched to a gene: 2. Per germline, CDR1 SGHRS and CDR2 YFSETQ. CDR3 residues: CASSSTGGTNEKLFF. CDR3 DNA sequence: TGCGCCAGCAGCTCTACAGGGGGAACTAATGAAAAACTGTTTTTT.

V is TRBV4-2 and J is TRBJ2-1; the match to TRBD2 covers 8 bases. Germline CDR1 is LGHNA and CDR2 is YNFKEQ. The CDR3 covers 15 residues. The ends lost 0 bases at V and 10 bases at J; junction bases unmatched: 8. CDR3 bases: TGTGCCAGCAGCCAAGAGGACGGGGGGGTCGAGGAGCAGTTCTTC. It encodes CASSQEDGGVEEQFF.

The chain is built from TRBV30 and TRBJ1-2, with no clear D. CDR1 is GTSNPN and CDR2 is SVGIG in the germline V gene (reference sequence). V gave up 3 bases and J gave up 3 bases, with 17 bases separating them. CDR3 length equals 15 residues. The CDR3 region has the DNA TGTGCCTGGAGCGACCACCCCCGGAGGGACTATGGCTACACCTTC. This translates into CAWSDHPRRDYGYTF.

V is TRBV5-1 and J is TRBJ2-7, with D possibly matching TRBD2 (6 bases). Between the trimmed V and J ends, which lost 0 bases and 3 bases, there was a span of 13 bases. The CDR3 covers 15 residues. Looked up from germline, CDR1 is SGHRS and CDR2 is YFSETQ. CDR3 nucleotide sequence: TGCGCCAGCAGCTTGGCCCTGATGGGGGGCTACGAGCAGTACTTC. It specifies CASSLALMGGYEQYF.

The chain is built from TRBV7-6 and TRBJ2-3, with D uncertain. CDR3 length equals 15 residues. Germline V lookup: CDR1 SGHVS, CDR2 FNYEAQ. The V end was cut by 4 bases, the J end by 2 bases, with 13 bases between. This chain's CDR3 is CASSSPRDFTDTQYF. DNA for the CDR3: TGTGCCAGCAGCTCCCCTCGAGACTTCACAGATACGCAGTATTTT. The variable domain in full, completed from reference TRBV7-6 and TRBJ2-3, reads GAGVSQSPRYKVTKRGQDVALRCDPISGHVSLYWYRQALGQGPEFLTYFNYEAQQDKSGLPNDRFSAERPEGSISTLTIQRTEQRDSAMYRCASSSPRDFTDTQYFGPGTRLTVL.

The CDR3 DNA reads TGTGCCAGCAGCTCATACAGGGGGTTCAACTACAATGAGCAGTTCTTC. Its translation: CASSSYRGFNYNEQFF. The chain has TRBV11-2 and TRBJ2-1; TRBD1 matches 8 bases. The J segment lost 3 bases and the V segment lost 4 bases, leaving 8 bases of the junction unmatched. The germline V gene encodes CDR1 SGHAT and CDR2 FQNNGV. This CDR3 region has 16 residues.

This chain connects TRBV6-6 to TRBJ2-1, with 7 bases identical to TRBD2. Trimming at V came to 6 bases and at J to 7 bases, leaving 9 bases not matched to a gene. Germline-derived CDR1 and CDR2 are MNHNY and SVGAGI (reference sequence). The CDR3 has 14 amino acids. The CDR3 protein is CASSPARRGNEQFF. The CDR3 DNA follows: TGTGCCAGCAGCCCGGCCCGGCGGGGGAATGAGCAGTTCTTC.

This clone is judged medium-sized (0.01 to 0.1%). This rearrangement joins TRBV5-1 to TRBJ1-4; TRBD1 agrees at 8 bases. The J segment lost 7 bases and the V segment lost 4 bases, leaving 9 bases of the junction unmatched. There are 15 residues in the CDR3. Germline CDR1 SGHRS, CDR2 YFSETQ. This chain's CDR3 is CASSIGQGFTEKLFF. CDR3 in DNA: TGCGCCAGCAGCATTGGACAGGGCTTTACTGAAAAACTGTTTTTT.